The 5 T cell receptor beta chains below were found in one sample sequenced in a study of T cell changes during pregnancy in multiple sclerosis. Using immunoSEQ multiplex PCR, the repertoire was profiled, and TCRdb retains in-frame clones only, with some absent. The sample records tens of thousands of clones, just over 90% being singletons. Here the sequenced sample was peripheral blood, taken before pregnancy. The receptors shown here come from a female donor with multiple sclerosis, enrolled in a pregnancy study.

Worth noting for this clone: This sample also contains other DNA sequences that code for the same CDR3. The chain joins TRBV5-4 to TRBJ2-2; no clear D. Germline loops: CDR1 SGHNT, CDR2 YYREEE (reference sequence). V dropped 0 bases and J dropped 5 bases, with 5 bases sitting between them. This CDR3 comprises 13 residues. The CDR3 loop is CASSLGGTGELFF. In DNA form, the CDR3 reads TGTGCCAGCAGCTTGGGAGGAACCGGGGAGCTGTTTTTT.

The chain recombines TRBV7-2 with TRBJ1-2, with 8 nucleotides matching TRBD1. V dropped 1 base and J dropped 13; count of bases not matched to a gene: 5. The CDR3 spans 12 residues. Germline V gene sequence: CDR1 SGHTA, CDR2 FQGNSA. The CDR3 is CASSLETGVPTF. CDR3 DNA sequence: TGTGCCAGCAGCTTAGAGACAGGGGTTCCCACCTTC.

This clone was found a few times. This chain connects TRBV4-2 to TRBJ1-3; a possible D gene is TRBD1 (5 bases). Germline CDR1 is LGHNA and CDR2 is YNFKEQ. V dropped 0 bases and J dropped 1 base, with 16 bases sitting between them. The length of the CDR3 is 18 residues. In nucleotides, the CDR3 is TGTGCCAGCAGCCAAGATCAGGGATTTGCGACTTCTGGAAACACCATATATTTT. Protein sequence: CASSQDQGFATSGNTIYF.

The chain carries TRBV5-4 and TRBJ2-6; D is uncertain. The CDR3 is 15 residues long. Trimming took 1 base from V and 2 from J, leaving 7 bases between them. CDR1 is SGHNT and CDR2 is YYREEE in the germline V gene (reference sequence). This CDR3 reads CASSLILPGANVLTF. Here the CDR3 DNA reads TGTGCCAGCAGCTTGATTCTCCCTGGGGCCAACGTCCTGACTTTC.

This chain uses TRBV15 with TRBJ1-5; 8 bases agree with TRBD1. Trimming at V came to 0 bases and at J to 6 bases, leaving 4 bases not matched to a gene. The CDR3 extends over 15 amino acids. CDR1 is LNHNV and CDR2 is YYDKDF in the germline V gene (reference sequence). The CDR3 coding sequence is TGTGCCACCAGCAGAGACAGGGGGCGAAGTCAGCCCCAGCATTTT. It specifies CATSRDRGRSQPQHF.